Listed below are T cell receptor beta chains from one sample, sequenced in a study of Tregs in tolerant kidney transplant recipients. TCRdb's table, derived via immunoSEQ multiplex PCR, lists solely in-frame clones and lacks some. The table includes around 2,200 clones, about 44% detected once. No antigen has been identified for these receptors. Input material: Tregs from blood cultured with allogeneic cells. The receptor set was obtained from a human donor in good health. The CDR3 runs from the conserved cysteine through the conserved F or W. The order of the fields is D gene, J gene, V gene, clone size, CDR3 protein. A D gene is named only where the DNA matches it firmly. A row's size may be missing; if present it is once, few, many or a size class.

D: -; J: TRBJ2-3; V: TRBV5-1; size: -; CDR3: CASSLTDTQYF
D: TRBD1; J: TRBJ1-5; V: TRBV2; size: large; CDR3: CASRKEQGNQPQHF
D: -; J: TRBJ1-2; V: TRBV7-9; size: -; CDR3: CASSRESNYGYTF
D: -; J: TRBJ1-6; V: TRBV6-1; size: -; CDR3: CASSQYSNSPLHF
D: TRBD2; J: TRBJ2-5; V: TRBV30; size: few; CDR3: CAWRGGQAGAETQYF
D: -; J: TRBJ1-1; V: TRBV5-5; size: -; CDR3: CASRWTPQNTEAFF
D: -; J: TRBJ1-1; V: TRBV19; size: medium-sized; CDR3: CASSPGHLTEAFF
D: -; J: TRBJ2-7; V: TRBV6-5; size: once; CDR3: CASSSVGRHEQYF
D: -; J: TRBJ2-5; V: TRBV5-6; size: medium-sized; CDR3: CASSLGRQKETQYF
D: -; J: TRBJ2-5; V: TRBV6-6; size: -; CDR3: CASSRTGRPGETQYF
D: TRBD1; J: TRBJ1-1; V: TRBV25-1; size: medium-sized; CDR3: CASGTQGQGTEAFF
D: -; J: TRBJ2-1; V: TRBV11-2; size: -; CDR3: CASSLVYSSYNEQFF
D: TRBD1; J: TRBJ1-1; V: TRBV10-3; size: -; CDR3: CAISLQGLNTEAFF
D: -; J: TRBJ2-5; V: TRBV7-2; size: -; CDR3: CASSSGLTVETQYF
D: TRBD1; J: TRBJ2-2; V: TRBV10-2; size: -; CDR3: CASRRAGQGEFGELFF
D: -; J: TRBJ2-1; V: TRBV5-1; size: -; CDR3: CASRQSGPGNEQFF
D: TRBD2; J: TRBJ2-3; V: TRBV18; size: -; CDR3: CASSARLAGGWKDTQYF
D: -; J: TRBJ2-7; V: TRBV6-4; size: -; CDR3: CASSQTGTSSYEQYF
D: TRBD1; J: TRBJ1-6; V: TRBV19; size: few; CDR3: CASSQQGGGSPLHF
D: -; J: TRBJ1-1; V: TRBV6-6; size: few; CDR3: CASSYGWPNTEAFF
D: -; J: TRBJ1-2; V: TRBV5-1; size: -; CDR3: CASSSLTRYNYGYTF
D: -; J: TRBJ2-4; V: TRBV4-1; size: few; CDR3: CASSQDTGRSGKNIQYF
D: -; J: TRBJ1-6; V: TRBV6-5; size: large; CDR3: CASSYPGPYNSPLHF
D: -; J: TRBJ1-1; V: TRBV7-2; size: -; CDR3: CASSLIDTRAFF
D: TRBD1; J: TRBJ2-3; V: TRBV6-6; size: -; CDR3: CASRATGYSTDTQYF
D: -; J: TRBJ2-2; V: TRBV6-6; size: few; CDR3: CASSRTPNTGELFF
D: -; J: TRBJ1-4; V: TRBV5-5; size: -; CDR3: CASSMGPLSREKLFF
D: -; J: TRBJ2-2; V: TRBV2; size: few; CDR3: CASRGGTGELFF
D: -; J: TRBJ1-4; V: TRBV6-5; size: -; CDR3: CASGGRQKELFF
D: TRBD1; J: TRBJ1-3; V: TRBV18; size: -; CDR3: CASSGTAAGNTIYF
D: -; J: TRBJ2-3; V: TRBV5-1; size: -; CDR3: CASSGTGLDTQYF
D: -; J: TRBJ2-7; V: TRBV5-1; size: -; CDR3: CASSRDGSTYEQCF
D: -; J: TRBJ2-7; V: TRBV5-4; size: medium-sized; CDR3: CASSLGLEQYF
D: -; J: TRBJ1-1; V: TRBV6-5; size: -; CDR3: CASSYSTGKGAEAFF
D: -; J: TRBJ2-3; V: TRBV27; size: few; CDR3: CASSFGGTSTDTQYF
D: TRBD1; J: TRBJ1-1; V: TRBV18; size: -; CDR3: CASSGTANTEAFF
D: -; J: TRBJ2-3; V: TRBV19; size: few; CDR3: CASSKQGLADTQYF
D: -; J: TRBJ1-5; V: TRBV30; size: medium-sized; CDR3: CAWSVGLFNQPQHF
D: TRBD2; J: TRBJ2-7; V: TRBV5-1; size: -; CDR3: CASSLLAGGPYEQYF
D: TRBD1; J: TRBJ2-7; V: TRBV6-6; size: -; CDR3: CASSSPGTVYEQYF
D: TRBD1; J: TRBJ2-5; V: TRBV10-3; size: -; CDR3: CAIQGTGQETQYF
D: TRBD1; J: TRBJ1-2; V: TRBV18; size: -; CDR3: CASSPRPRTGPTDYGYTF
D: -; J: TRBJ1-2; V: TRBV19; size: -; CDR3: CASNLPGTFYGYTF
D: TRBD2; J: TRBJ2-1; V: TRBV9; size: few; CDR3: CASSVQLAGISDKFF
D: -; J: TRBJ2-7; V: TRBV6-5; size: medium-sized; CDR3: CASSYSRLAAYYEQYF
D: -; J: TRBJ1-1; V: TRBV2; size: -; CDR3: CASSGRGAWSAEAFF
D: -; J: TRBJ1-2; V: TRBV6-5; size: medium-sized; CDR3: CASSYSAANYGYTF
D: TRBD1; J: TRBJ2-1; V: TRBV18; size: -; CDR3: CASSPYTGGAYNEQFF
D: TRBD1; J: TRBJ2-2; V: TRBV6-5; size: few; CDR3: CASSTRTGVAGELFF
D: -; J: TRBJ2-3; V: TRBV11-3; size: -; CDR3: CASSLVLGRDTQYF